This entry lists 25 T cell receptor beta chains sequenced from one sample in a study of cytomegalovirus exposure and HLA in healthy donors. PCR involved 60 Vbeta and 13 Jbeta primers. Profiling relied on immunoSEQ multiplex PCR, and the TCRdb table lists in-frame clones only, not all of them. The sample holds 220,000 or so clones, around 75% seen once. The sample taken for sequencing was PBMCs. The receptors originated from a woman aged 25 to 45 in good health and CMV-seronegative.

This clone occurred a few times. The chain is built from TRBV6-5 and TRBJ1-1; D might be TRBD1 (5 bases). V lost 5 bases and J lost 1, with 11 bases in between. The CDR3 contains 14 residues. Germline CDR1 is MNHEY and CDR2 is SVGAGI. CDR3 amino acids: CASSLGQANTEAFF. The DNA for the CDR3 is TGTGCCAGCAGTCTAGGACAAGCGAACACTGAAGCTTTCTTT.

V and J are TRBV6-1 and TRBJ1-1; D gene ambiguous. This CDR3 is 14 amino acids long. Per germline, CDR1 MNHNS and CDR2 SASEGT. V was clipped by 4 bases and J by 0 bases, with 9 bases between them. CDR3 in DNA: TGTGCCAGCAGTGGAGGGAGCATGAACACTGAAGCTTTCTTT. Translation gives CASSGGSMNTEAFF.

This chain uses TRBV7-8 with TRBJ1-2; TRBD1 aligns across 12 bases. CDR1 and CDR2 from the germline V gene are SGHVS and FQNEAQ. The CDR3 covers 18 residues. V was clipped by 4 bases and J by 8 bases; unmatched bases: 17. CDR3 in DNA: TGTGCCAGCAGCTCCCAGTACGGGACAGGGGGCTCTTTCGGCGGCTACACCTTC. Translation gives CASSSQYGTGGSFGGYTF.

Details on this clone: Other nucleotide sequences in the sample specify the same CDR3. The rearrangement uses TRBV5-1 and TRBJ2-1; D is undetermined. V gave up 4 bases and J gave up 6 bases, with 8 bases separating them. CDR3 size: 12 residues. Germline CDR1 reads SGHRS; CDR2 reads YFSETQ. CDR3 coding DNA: TGCGCCAGCAGCCCGTCCGGCAATGAGCAGTTCTTC. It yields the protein CASSPSGNEQFF.

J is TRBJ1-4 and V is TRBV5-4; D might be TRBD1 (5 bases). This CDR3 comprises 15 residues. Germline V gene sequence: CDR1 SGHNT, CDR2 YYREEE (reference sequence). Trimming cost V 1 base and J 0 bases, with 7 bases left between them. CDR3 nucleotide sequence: TGTGCCAGCAGCTTGAAGGGGTCAACTAATGAAAAACTGTTTTTT. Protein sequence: CASSLKGSTNEKLFF.

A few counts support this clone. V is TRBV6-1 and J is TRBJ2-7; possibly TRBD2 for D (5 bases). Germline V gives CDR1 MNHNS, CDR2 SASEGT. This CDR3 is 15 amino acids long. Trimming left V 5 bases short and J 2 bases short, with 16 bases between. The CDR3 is CASSSRGVSTYEQYF. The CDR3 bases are TGTGCCAGCAGTTCCCGGGGAGTAAGTACCTACGAGCAGTACTTC.

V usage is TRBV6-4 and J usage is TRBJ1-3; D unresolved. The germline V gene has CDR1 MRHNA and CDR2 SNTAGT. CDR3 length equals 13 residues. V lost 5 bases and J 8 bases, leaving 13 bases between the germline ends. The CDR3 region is CASSPLFGDTIYF. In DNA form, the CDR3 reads TGTGCCAGCAGTCCTCTATTCGGGGACACCATATATTTT.

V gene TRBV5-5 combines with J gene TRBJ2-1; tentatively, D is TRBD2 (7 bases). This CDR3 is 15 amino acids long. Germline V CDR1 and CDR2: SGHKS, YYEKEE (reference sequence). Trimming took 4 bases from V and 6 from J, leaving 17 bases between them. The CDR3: CASSPRGGAGNEQFF. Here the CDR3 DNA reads TGTGCCAGCAGCCCGAGGGGGGGCGCCGGCAATGAGCAGTTCTTC.

The CDR3 nucleotides are TGTGCCAGCAGTGAAGTAATGAACACTGAAGCTTTCTTT. This codes for CASSEVMNTEAFF. V usage is TRBV6-1 and J usage is TRBJ1-1; D is ambiguous. This CDR3 is built from 13 residues. The V end was cut by 1 base, the J end by 0 bases, with 3 bases between. CDR1 and CDR2 (germline): MNHNS, SASEGT.

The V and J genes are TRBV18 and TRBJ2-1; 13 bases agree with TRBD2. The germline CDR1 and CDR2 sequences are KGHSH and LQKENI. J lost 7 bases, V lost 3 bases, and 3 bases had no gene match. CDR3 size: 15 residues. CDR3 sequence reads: CASSPSGLAGNEQFF. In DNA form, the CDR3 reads TGTGCCAGCTCACCTTCGGGACTAGCGGGAAATGAGCAGTTCTTC. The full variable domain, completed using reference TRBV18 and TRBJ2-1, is NAGVMQNPRHLVRRRGQEARLRCSPMKGHSHVYWYRQLPEEGLKFMVYLQKENIIDESGMPKERFSAEFPKEGPSILRIQQVVRGDSAAYFCASSPSGLAGNEQFFGPGTRLTVL.

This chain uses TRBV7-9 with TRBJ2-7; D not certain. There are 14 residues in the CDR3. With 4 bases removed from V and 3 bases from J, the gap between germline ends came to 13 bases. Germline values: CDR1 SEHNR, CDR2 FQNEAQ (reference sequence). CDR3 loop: CASSSPGFDYEQYF. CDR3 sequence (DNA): TGTGCCAGCAGCTCTCCCGGTTTCGACTACGAGCAGTACTTC.

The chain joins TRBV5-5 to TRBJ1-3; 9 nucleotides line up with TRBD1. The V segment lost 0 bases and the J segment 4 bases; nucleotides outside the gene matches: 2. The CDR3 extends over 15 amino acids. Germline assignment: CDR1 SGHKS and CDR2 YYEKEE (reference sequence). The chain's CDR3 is CASSLGGQGGNTIYF. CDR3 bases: TGTGCCAGCAGCTTGGGAGGACAGGGGGGAAACACCATATATTTT.

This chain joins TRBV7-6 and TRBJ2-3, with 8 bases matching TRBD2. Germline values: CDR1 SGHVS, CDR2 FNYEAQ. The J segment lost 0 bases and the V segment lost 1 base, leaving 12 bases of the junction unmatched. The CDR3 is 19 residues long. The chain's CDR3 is CASSLDGGAPSSSTDTQYF. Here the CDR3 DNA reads TGTGCCAGCAGCTTAGACGGGGGGGCTCCCTCCTCTAGCACAGATACGCAGTATTTT. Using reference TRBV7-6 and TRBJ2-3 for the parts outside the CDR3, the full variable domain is GAGVSQSPRYKVTKRGQDVALRCDPISGHVSLYWYRQALGQGPEFLTYFNYEAQQDKSGLPNDRFSAERPEGSISTLTIQRTEQRDSAMYRCASSLDGGAPSSSTDTQYFGPGTRLTVL.

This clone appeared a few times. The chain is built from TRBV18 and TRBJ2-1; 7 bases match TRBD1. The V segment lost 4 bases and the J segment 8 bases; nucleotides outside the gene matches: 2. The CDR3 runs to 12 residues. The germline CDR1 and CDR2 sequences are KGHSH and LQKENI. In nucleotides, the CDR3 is TGTGCCAGCTCACTCACAGGGGATGAGCAGTTCTTC. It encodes CASSLTGDEQFF.

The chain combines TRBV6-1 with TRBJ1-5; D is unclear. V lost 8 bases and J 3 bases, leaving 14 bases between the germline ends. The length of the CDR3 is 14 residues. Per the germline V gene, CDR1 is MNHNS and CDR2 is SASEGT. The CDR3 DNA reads TGTGCCAGCTGGGAGGGAGGTTACAATCAGCCCCAGCATTTT. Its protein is CASWEGGYNQPQHF.

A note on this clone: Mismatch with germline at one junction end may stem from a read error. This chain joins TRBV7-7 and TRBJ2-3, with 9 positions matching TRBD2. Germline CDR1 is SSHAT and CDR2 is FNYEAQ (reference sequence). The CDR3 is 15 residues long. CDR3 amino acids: CASSYLAGPPDTQYF. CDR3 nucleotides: TGTGCTAGCAGCTACCTAGCGGGGCCCCCAGATACGCAGTATTTT.

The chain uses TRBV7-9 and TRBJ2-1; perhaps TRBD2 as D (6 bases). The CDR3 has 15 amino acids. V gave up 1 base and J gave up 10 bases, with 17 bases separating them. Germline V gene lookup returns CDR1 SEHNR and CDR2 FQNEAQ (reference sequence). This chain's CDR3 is CASSLGDRGGGEQFF. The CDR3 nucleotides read TGTGCCAGCAGCTTAGGAGACCGGGGCGGAGGGGAGCAGTTCTTC.

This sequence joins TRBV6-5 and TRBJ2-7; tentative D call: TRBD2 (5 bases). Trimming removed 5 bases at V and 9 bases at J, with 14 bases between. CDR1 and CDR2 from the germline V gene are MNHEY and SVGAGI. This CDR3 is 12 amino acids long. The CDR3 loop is CASSNSPGRQYF. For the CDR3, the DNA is TGTGCCAGCAGTAATTCGCCGGGAAGGCAGTACTTC.

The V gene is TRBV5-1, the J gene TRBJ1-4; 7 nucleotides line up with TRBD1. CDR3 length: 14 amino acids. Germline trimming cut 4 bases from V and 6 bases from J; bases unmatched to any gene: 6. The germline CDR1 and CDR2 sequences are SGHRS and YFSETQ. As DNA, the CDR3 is TGCGCCAGCAGCCGGCAGGGGGTGGATGAAAAACTGTTTTTT. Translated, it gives CASSRQGVDEKLFF.

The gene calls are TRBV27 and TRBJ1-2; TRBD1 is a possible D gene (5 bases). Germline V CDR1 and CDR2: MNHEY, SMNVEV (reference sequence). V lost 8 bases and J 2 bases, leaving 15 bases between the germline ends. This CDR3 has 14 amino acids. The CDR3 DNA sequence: TGTGCCAGCGGGCCCGGGACTGTAAACTATGGCTACACCTTC. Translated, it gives CASGPGTVNYGYTF.

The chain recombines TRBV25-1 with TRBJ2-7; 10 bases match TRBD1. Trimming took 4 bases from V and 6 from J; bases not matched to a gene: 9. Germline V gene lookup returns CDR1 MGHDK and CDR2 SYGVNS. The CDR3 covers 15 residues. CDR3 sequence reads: CASSASDRGTTEQYF. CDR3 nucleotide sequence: TGTGCCAGCAGTGCCTCGGACAGGGGGACTACCGAGCAGTACTTC.

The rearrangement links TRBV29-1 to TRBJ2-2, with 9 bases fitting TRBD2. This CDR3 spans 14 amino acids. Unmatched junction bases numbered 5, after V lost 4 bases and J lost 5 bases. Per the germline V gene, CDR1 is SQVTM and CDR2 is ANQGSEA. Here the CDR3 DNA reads TGCAGCGTTGGGGGGACTAGCCGGACCGGGGAGCTGTTTTTT. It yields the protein CSVGGTSRTGELFF.

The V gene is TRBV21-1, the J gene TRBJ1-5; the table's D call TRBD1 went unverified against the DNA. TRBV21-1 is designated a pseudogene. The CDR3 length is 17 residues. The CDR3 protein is CVSSKEARTGDTQPQHF. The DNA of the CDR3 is TGTGTCAGCAGCAAAGAAGCCAGGACAGGGGACACTCAGCCCCAGCATTTT.

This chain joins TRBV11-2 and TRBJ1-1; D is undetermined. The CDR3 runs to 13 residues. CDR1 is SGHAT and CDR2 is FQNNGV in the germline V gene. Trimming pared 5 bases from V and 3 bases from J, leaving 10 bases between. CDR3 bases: TGTGCCAGCAGCCGGAGGGTAGACACTGAAGCTTTCTTT. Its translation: CASSRRVDTEAFF.

The CDR3 DNA is TGTGCCACCGCGGACGTACTGAGCGGCACTGAAGCTTTCTTT. Translated, it gives CATADVLSGTEAFF. The chain uses TRBV6-5 and TRBJ1-1, with unresolved D. V was cut by 10 bases and J by 4 bases, with 19 bases left in between. This CDR3 has 14 amino acids. The germline V gene encodes CDR1 MNHEY and CDR2 SVGAGI.